The 2 T cell receptor beta chains below come from one sample, sequenced in a study of cytomegalovirus exposure and HLA in healthy donors (dated by TCRdb to 2017 to 2019). Library preparation used the immunoSEQ multiplex PCR assay. The multiplex PCR relied on a mix of 60 forward primers for TCR Vbeta segments and 13 reverse primers for TCR Jbeta segments. Not all clones reach the TCRdb copy of this immuneACCESS table, which keeps in-frame sequences only. Checked studies attribute under half of the gap to unresolved V genes and leave the rest unexplained. The sample yields approximately 240,000 clones; 75% to 90% were counted once. Around 1% of the sample rests with the top ten. The sequenced sample consisted of PBMCs. The receptors come from a young woman in good health and CMV-seronegative.

This chain joins TRBV19 and TRBJ2-7, with 9 bases that match TRBD1. The germline V gene has CDR1 LNHDA and CDR2 SQIVND (reference sequence). The CDR3 consists of 14 residues. V was pared by 7 bases and J by 7 bases, with 11 bases of the junction left unmatched. CDR3 nucleotide sequence: TGTGCCAGTACCGCGTCCAGGACAGGGGCTGAGCAGTACTTC. This sequence encodes CASTASRTGAEQYF.

This chain uses TRBV9 with TRBJ2-7; TRBD1 agrees at 10 bases. J gave up 8 bases and V 4 bases, and 6 bases lay outside the gene matches. The length of the CDR3 is 13 residues. Germline values: CDR1 SGDLS, CDR2 YYNGEE. CDR3 amino acids: CASSLGQGGQQYF. CDR3 coding DNA: TGTGCCAGCAGCCTCGGACAGGGGGGACAGCAGTACTTC.